These 10 T cell receptor beta chains share one sample of origin, sequenced in a study of blood T cell repertoires in COVID-19. Assay: immunoSEQ multiplex PCR; the TCRdb copy retains only in-frame clones and omits some. Found here are 40,000 to 50,000 clones, roughly nine tenths of them singletons; the top ten hold around 6.2%. Material: peripheral blood. The source of these receptors is a human donor in a cohort sampled during active COVID-19.

The CDR3 sequence: CASSQDQVNTEAFF. In nucleotides, the CDR3 is TGTGCCAGCAGCCAAGATCAGGTGAACACTGAAGCTTTCTTT. This rearrangement joins TRBV4-2 to TRBJ1-1; D remains unclear. Germline loops: CDR1 LGHNA, CDR2 YNFKEQ. Trimming left V 0 bases short and J 0 bases short, with 5 bases between. The CDR3 runs to 14 residues.

The gene calls are TRBV4-1 and TRBJ2-5, with a possible D match to TRBD2 (6 bases). The CDR3 totals 14 residues. Trimming shortened V by 6 bases and J by 2 bases, and 13 bases separated the two germline ends. CDR1 and CDR2 from the germline V gene are MGHRA and YSYEKL. The CDR3 protein is CASSPPRGQETQYF. Written as DNA, the CDR3 is TGCGCCAGCAGTCCCCCGCGGGGTCAAGAGACCCAGTACTTC.

J is TRBJ2-4 and V is TRBV6-5; 8 bases fit TRBD1. V lost 5 bases to trimming and J lost 9 bases; unmatched junction nucleotides: 6. The CDR3 spans 13 residues. CDR1 MNHEY and CDR2 SVGAGI come from the germline V gene. The CDR3 sequence is CASSLQTGGIQYF. The CDR3 bases are TGTGCCAGCAGTCTGCAAACAGGGGGCATTCAGTACTTC.

This clone appeared a single time. V and J are TRBV13 and TRBJ1-6, with TRBD1 matching over 7 bases. Trimming took 5 bases from V and 6 from J; bases not matched to a gene: 13. The CDR3 consists of 17 residues. The germline V gene has CDR1 PRHDT and CDR2 FYEKMQ (reference sequence). The CDR3, as DNA: TGTGCCAGCAGCCCGCGGGACAGCCTAGACCTTAATTCACCCCTCCACTTT. It codes for CASSPRDSLDLNSPLHF.

The J gene is TRBJ2-7, the V gene TRBV18, with 7 nucleotides matching TRBD2. The germline V gene has CDR1 KGHSH and CDR2 LQKENI. The CDR3 length is 15 residues. The junction had 4 bases not matched to a gene; V was cut back by 0 bases and J by 2 bases. CDR3 protein: CASSPPQGLPYEQYF. The CDR3 nucleotides read TGTGCCAGCTCACCACCCCAGGGACTACCCTACGAGCAGTACTTC. The variable domain in full, completed from reference TRBV18 and TRBJ2-7, reads NAGVMQNPRHLVRRRGQEARLRCSPMKGHSHVYWYRQLPEEGLKFMVYLQKENIIDESGMPKERFSAEFPKEGPSILRIQQVVRGDSAAYFCASSPPQGLPYEQYFGPGTRLTVT.

The rearrangement links TRBV24-1 to TRBJ2-3, with 15 bases aligning to TRBD2. The J segment lost 6 bases and the V segment lost 10 bases, leaving 19 bases of the junction unmatched. The germline CDR1 and CDR2 sequences are KGHDR and SFDVKD. This CDR3 contains 19 residues. CDR3: CATPRKVWTSGRAEDTQYF. For the CDR3, the DNA is TGTGCCACTCCACGGAAGGTTTGGACTAGCGGGAGGGCTGAGGATACGCAGTATTTT.

The genes are TRBV18 and TRBJ1-2; D call uncertain. Germline loops: CDR1 KGHSH, CDR2 LQKENI. Trimming shortened V by 2 bases and J by 1 base, and 11 bases separated the two germline ends. The CDR3 is 15 residues long. CDR3 protein: CASSPSAASNYGYTF. In nucleotides, the CDR3 is TGTGCCAGCTCACCATCGGCGGCGAGTAACTATGGCTACACCTTC.

This CDR3 is CASSPGPHNEQFF. CDR3 DNA: TGTGCCAGCAGCCCGGGTCCGCACAATGAGCAGTTCTTC. V and J are TRBV12-3 or TRBV12-4 and TRBJ2-1; D gene ambiguous. V gave up 6 bases and J gave up 5 bases, with 11 bases separating them. The CDR3 has 13 residues.

The V and J genes are TRBV7-2 and TRBJ1-2, with D unclear. V gave up 2 bases and J gave up 4 bases, with 14 bases separating them. The CDR3 has 15 residues. The V gene's germline CDR1 is SGHTA and CDR2 FQGNSA. The CDR3 sequence: CASSLSSGLTYGYTF. The CDR3 nucleotides are TGTGCCAGCAGCTTATCGTCAGGCCTGACCTATGGCTACACCTTC.

As to this clone: One end of the junction fails to match germline, which may point to a read error. V usage is TRBV7-7 and J usage is TRBJ2-2, with 10 nucleotides matching TRBD2. The CDR3 totals 17 residues. CDR1 is SSHAT and CDR2 is FNYEAQ in the germline V gene (reference sequence). Here the CDR3 reads CASSLELAGPLSGELFF. CDR3 DNA: TGTGCTAGCAGCTTAGAACTAGCGGGGCCTCTGTCCGGGGAGCTGTTTTTT.